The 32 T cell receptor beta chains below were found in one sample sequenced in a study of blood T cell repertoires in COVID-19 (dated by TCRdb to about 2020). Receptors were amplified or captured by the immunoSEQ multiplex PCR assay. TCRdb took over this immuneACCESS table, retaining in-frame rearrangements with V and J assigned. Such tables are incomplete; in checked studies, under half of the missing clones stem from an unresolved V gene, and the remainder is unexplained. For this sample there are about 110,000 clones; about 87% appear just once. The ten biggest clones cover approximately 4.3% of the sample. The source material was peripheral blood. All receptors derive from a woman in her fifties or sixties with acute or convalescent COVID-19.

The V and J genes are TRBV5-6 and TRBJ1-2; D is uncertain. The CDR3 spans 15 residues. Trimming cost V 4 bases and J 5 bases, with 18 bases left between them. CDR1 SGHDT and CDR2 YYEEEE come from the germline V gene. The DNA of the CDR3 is TGTGCCAGCAGCCGCGGTACGCCGGACTTTTATGGCTACACCTTC. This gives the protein CASSRGTPDFYGYTF.

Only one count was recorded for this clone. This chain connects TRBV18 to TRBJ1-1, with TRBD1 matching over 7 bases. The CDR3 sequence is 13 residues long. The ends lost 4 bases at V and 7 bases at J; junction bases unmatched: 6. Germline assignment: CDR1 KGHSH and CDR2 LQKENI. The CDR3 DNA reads TGTGCCAGCTCACGACAGGGATTCAGTGAAGCTTTCTTT. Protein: CASSRQGFSEAFF. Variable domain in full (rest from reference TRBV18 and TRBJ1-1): NAGVMQNPRHLVRRRGQEARLRCSPMKGHSHVYWYRQLPEEGLKFMVYLQKENIIDESGMPKERFSAEFPKEGPSILRIQQVVRGDSAAYFCASSRQGFSEAFFGQGTRLTVV.

The CDR3 DNA reads TGTGCCAGCTCCAAAGACAGAAGCTCTTACGAGCAGTACTTC. This sequence encodes CASSKDRSSYEQYF. The V gene is TRBV18, the J gene TRBJ2-7; D is perhaps TRBD1 (5 bases). This CDR3 region has 14 residues. Germline V gene data show CDR1 as KGHSH and CDR2 as LQKENI. Trimming cost V 6 bases and J 4 bases, with 16 bases left between them.

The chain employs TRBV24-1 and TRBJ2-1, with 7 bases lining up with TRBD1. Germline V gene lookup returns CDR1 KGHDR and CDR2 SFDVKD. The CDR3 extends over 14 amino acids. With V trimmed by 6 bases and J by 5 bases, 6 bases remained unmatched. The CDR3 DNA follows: TGTGCCACCAGTACCGACAGGGTAAACAATGAGCAGTTCTTC. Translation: CATSTDRVNNEQFF.

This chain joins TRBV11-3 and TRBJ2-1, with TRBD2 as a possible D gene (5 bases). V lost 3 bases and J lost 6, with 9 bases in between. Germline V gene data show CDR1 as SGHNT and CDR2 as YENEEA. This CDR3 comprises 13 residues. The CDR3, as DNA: TGTGCCAGCAGCTTCGGACTCTCCAATGAGCAGTTCTTC. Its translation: CASSFGLSNEQFF.

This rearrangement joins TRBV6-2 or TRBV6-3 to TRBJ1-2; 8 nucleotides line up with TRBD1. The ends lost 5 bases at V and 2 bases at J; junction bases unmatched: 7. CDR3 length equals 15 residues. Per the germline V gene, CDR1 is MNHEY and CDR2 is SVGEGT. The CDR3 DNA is TGTGCCAGCAGTAAAAGACAGGGGTGGAACTATGGCTACACCTTC. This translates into CASSKRQGWNYGYTF.

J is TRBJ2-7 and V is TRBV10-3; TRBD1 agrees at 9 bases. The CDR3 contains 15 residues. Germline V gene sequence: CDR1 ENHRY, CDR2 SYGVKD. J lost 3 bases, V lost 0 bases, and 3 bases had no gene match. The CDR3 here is CAISESGQGDYEQYF. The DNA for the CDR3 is TGTGCCATCAGTGAGTCGGGACAGGGAGACTACGAGCAGTACTTC.

The CDR3, as DNA: TGCGCCAGCAGCTTAAGTCTCAGGGCCTACGGCTACACCTTC. Amino acids: CASSLSLRAYGYTF. The chain joins TRBV5-1 to TRBJ1-2; D might be TRBD1 (5 bases). The V end lost 2 bases, the J end lost 8 bases, and 16 bases lay between the germline ends. Germline loops: CDR1 SGHRS, CDR2 YFSETQ. CDR3 length: 14 residues.

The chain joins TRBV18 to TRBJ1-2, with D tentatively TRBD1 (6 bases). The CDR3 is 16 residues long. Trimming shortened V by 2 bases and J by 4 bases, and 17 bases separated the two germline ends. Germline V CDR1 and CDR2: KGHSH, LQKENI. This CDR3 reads CASSPGRQGKSYGYTF. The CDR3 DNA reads TGTGCCAGCTCACCAGGGCGGCAGGGGAAAAGCTATGGCTACACCTTC.

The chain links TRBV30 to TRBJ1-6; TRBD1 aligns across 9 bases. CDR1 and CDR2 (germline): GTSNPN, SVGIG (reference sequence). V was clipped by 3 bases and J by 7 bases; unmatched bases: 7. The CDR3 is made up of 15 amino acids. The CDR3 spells CAWSPGQGKNSPLHF. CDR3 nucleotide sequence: TGTGCCTGGAGCCCAGGACAGGGGAAGAATTCACCCCTCCACTTT.

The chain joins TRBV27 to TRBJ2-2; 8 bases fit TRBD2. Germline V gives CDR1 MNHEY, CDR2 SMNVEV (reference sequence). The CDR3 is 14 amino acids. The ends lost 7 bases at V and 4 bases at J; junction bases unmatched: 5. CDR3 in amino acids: CASTYRGGTGELFF. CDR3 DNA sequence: TGTGCCAGCACTTACCGGGGGGGCACCGGGGAGCTGTTTTTT.

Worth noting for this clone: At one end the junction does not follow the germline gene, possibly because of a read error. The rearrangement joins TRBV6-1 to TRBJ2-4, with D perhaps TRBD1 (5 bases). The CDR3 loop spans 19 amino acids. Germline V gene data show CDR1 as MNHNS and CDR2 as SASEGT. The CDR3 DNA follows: TGTGCCAGCAGCGAAGGGGCCCTTGTACGAATACTAGCCAAAAACATTCAGTACTTC. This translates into CASSEGALVRILAKNIQYF.

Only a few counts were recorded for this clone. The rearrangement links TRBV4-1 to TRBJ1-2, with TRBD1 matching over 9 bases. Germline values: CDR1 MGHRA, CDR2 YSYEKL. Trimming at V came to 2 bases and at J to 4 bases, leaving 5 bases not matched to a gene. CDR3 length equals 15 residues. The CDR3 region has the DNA TGCGCCAGCAGCCAACCCGGGACAGGGCTCTATGGCTACACCTTC. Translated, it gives CASSQPGTGLYGYTF.

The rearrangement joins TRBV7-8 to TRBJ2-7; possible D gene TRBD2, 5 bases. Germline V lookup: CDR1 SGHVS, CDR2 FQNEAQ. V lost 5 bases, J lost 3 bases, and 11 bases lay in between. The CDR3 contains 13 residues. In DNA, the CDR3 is TGTGCCAGCAGCCCAGAGGGTGACTACGAGCAGTACTTC. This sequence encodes CASSPEGDYEQYF. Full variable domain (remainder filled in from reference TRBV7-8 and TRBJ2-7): GAGVSQSPRYKVAKRGQDVALRCDPISGHVSLFWYQQALGQGPEFLTYFQNEAQLDKSGLPSDRFFAERPEGSVSTLKIQRTQQEDSAVYLCASSPEGDYEQYFGPGTRLTVT.

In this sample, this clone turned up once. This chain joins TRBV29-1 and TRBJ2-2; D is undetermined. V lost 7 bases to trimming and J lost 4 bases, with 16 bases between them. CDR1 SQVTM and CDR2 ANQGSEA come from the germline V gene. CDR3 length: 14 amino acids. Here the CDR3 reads CSARFEPGTGELFF. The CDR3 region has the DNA TGCAGCGCCCGATTTGAACCGGGCACCGGGGAGCTGTTTTTT.

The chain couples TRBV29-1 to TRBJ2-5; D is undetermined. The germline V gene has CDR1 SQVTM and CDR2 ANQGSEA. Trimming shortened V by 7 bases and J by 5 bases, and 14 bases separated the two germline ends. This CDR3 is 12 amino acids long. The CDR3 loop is CSAMPSTETQYF. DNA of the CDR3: TGCAGCGCTATGCCCAGTACGGAGACCCAGTACTTC.

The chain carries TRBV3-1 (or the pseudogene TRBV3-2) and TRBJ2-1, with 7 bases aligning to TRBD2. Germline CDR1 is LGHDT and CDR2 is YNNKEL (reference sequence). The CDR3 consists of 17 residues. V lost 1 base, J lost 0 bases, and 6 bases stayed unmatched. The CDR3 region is CASSQGWGGDSYNEQFF. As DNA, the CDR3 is TGTGCCAGCAGCCAAGGTTGGGGGGGGGACTCCTACAATGAGCAGTTCTTC.

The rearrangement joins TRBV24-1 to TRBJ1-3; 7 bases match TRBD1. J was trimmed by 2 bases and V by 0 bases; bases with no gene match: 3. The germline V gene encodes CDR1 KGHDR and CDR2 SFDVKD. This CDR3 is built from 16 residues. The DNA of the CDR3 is TGTGCCACCAGTGATTTGAAGGGGGCTCCTGGAAACACCATATATTTT. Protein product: CATSDLKGAPGNTIYF.

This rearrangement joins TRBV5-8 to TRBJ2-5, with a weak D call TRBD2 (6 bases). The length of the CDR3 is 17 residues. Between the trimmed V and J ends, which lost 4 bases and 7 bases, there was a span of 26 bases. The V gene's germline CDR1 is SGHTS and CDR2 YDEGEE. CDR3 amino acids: CASSPRNSGLISVTQYF. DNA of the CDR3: TGTGCCAGCAGCCCACGAAACTCGGGACTCATTTCGGTGACCCAGTACTTC.

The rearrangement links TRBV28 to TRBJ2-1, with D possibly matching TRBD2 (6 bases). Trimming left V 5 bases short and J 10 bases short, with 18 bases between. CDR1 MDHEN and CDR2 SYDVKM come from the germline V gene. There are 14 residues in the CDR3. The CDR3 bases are TGTGCCAGCAGTAAACCACCCGTGGGGGGAGAGCAGTTCTTC. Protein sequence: CASSKPPVGGEQFF.

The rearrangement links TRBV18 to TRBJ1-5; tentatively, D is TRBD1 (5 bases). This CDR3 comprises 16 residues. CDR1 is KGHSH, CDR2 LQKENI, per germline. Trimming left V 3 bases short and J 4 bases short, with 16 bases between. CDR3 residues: CASSPAVRGFNQPQHF. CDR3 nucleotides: TGTGCCAGCTCACCCGCAGTTAGGGGCTTTAATCAGCCCCAGCATTTT.

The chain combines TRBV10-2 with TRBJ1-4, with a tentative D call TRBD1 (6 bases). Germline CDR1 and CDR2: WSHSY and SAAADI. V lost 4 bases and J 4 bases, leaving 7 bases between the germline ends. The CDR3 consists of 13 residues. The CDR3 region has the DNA TGCGCCAGCAGTGGGACAGTTAATGAAAAACTGTTTTTT. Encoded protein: CASSGTVNEKLFF.

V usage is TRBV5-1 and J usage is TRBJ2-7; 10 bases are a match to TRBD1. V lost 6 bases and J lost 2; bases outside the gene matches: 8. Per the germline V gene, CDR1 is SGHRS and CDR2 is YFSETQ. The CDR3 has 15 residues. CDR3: CASTPGGQGAYEQYF. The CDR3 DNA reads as TGCGCCAGCACCCCGGGTGGACAGGGGGCCTACGAGCAGTACTTC.

CDR3: CASSRKVSVPSRREKLFF. The CDR3 DNA sequence: TGTGCCAGCAGCCGAAAGGTTAGTGTTCCCTCCCGGAGGGAAAAACTGTTTTTT. The rearrangement uses TRBV5-4 and TRBJ1-4; no clear D gene. Germline values: CDR1 SGHNT, CDR2 YYREEE (reference sequence). The CDR3 contains 18 residues. V lost 4 bases and J 8 bases, leaving 27 bases between the germline ends.

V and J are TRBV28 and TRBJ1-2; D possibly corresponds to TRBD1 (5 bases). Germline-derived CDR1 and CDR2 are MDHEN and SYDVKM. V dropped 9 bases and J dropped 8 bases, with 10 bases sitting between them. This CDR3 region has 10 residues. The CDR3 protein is CASGGSGYTF. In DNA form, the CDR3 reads TGTGCCAGTGGGGGGTCGGGCTACACCTTC.

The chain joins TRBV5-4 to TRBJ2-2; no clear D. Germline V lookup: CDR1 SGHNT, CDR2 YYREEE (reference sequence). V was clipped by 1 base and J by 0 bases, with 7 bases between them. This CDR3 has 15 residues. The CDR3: CASSLSSANTGELFF. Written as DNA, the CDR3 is TGTGCCAGCAGCTTGAGTTCAGCGAACACCGGGGAGCTGTTTTTT.

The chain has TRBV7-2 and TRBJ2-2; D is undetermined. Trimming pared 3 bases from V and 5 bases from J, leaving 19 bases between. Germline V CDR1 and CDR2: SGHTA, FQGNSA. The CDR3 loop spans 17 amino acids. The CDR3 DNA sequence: TGTGCCAGCAGCTTCACCCCCACGAGCCGGTCGACCGGGGAGCTGTTTTTT. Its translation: CASSFTPTSRSTGELFF.

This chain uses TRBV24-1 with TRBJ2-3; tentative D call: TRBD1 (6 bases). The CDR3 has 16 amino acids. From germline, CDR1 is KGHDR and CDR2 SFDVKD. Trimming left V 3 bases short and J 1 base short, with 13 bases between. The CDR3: CATSDRQAHGTDTQYF. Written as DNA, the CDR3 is TGTGCCACCAGTGATAGACAGGCACACGGCACAGATACGCAGTATTTT.

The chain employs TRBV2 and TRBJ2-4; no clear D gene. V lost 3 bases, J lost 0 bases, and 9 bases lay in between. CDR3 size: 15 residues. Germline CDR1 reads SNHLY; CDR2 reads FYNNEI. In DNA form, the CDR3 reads TGTGCCAGCAGTGATGAGGTTCTAGCCAAAAACATTCAGTACTTC. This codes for CASSDEVLAKNIQYF. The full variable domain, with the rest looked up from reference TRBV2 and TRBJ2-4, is EPEVTQTPSHQVTQMGQEVILRCVPISNHLYFYWYRQILGQKVEFLVSFYNNEISEKSEIFDDQFSVERPDGSNFTLKIRSTKLEDSAMYFCASSDEVLAKNIQYFGAGTRLSVL.

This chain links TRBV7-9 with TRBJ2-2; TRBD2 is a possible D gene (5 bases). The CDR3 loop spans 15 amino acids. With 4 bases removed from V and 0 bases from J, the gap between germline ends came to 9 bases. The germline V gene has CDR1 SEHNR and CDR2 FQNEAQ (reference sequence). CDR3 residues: CASSSTGTNTGELFF. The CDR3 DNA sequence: TGTGCCAGCAGCTCGACCGGGACGAACACCGGGGAGCTGTTTTTT.

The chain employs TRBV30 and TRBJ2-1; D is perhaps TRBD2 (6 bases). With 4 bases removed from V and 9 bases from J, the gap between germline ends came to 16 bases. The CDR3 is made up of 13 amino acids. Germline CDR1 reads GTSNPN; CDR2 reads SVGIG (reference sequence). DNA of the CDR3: TGTGCCTGGAAAGAATCGGGGGACGGTGAGCAGTTCTTC. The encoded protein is CAWKESGDGEQFF.

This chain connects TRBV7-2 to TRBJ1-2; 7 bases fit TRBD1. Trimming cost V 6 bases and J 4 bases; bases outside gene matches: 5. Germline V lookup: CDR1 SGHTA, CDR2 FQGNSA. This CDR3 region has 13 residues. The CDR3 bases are TGTGCCAGCAGTCCGGGACAGATCTATGGCTACACCTTC. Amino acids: CASSPGQIYGYTF.